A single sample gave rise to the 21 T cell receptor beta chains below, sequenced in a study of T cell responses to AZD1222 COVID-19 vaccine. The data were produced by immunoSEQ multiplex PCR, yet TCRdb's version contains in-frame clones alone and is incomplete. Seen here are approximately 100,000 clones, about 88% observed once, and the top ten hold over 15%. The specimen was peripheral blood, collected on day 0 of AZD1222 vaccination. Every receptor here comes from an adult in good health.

CDR3 in DNA: TGTGCCAGCAGCTTAGATATTGGGGGGGCTAGTTACACTGAAGCTTTCTTT. It yields the protein CASSLDIGGASYTEAFF. The V gene is TRBV11-2, the J gene TRBJ1-1, with D possibly TRBD1 on 6 matching bases. V lost 0 bases and J lost 3, with 17 bases in between. From germline, CDR1 is SGHAT and CDR2 FQNNGV. The CDR3 length is 17 residues.

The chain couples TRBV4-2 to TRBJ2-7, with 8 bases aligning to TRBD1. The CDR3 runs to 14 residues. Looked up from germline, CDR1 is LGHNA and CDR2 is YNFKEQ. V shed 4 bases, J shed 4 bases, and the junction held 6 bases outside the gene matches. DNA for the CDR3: TGTGCCAGCAGCCTAGGACAGGGCGGATACGAGCAGTACTTC. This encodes CASSLGQGGYEQYF.

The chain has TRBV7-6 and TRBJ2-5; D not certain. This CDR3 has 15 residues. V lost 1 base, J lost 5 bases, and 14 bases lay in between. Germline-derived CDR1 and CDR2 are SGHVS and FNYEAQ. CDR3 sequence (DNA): TGTGCCAGCAGCTTAGTGTGGCTCTTGGGGGAGACCCAGTACTTC. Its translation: CASSLVWLLGETQYF.

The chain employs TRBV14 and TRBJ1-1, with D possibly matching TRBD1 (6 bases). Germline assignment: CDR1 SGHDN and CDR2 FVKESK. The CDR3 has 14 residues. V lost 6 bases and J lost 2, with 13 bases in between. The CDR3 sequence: CASSLTGANTEAFF. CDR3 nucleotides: TGTGCCAGCAGTCTGACGGGGGCTAACACTGAAGCTTTCTTT.

The CDR3 here is CSVGRDRDTEAFF. As DNA, the CDR3 is TGCAGCGTTGGTAGGGACAGGGACACTGAAGCTTTCTTT. This chain joins TRBV29-1 and TRBJ1-1, with 9 bases identical to TRBD1. The J segment lost 3 bases and the V segment lost 4 bases, leaving 3 bases of the junction unmatched. This CDR3 has 13 residues. CDR1 SQVTM and CDR2 ANQGSEA come from the germline V gene.

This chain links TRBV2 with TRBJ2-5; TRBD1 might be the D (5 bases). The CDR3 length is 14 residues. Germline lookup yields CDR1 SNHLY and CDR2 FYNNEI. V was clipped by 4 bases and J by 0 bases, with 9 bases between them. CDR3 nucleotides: TGTGCCAGCAGTGTTGAGGACAACCAAGAGACCCAGTACTTC. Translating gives CASSVEDNQETQYF.

The CDR3 is CASSQRRGGSLLNTEAFF. The CDR3 nucleotides are TGTGCCAGCAGCCAAAGGAGGGGGGGGAGCTTGTTGAACACTGAAGCTTTCTTT. The chain couples TRBV11-2 to TRBJ1-1; perhaps TRBD1 as D (6 bases). V lost 5 bases, J lost 0 bases, and 22 bases lay in between. CDR3 length equals 18 residues. Germline loops: CDR1 SGHAT, CDR2 FQNNGV. Drawing the rest from reference TRBV11-2 and TRBJ1-1, the complete variable domain is EAGVAQSPRYKIIEKRQSVAFWCNPISGHATLYWYQQILGQGPKLLIQFQNNGVVDDSQLPKDRFSAERLKGVDSTLKIQPAKLEDSAVYLCASSQRRGGSLLNTEAFFGQGTRLTVV.

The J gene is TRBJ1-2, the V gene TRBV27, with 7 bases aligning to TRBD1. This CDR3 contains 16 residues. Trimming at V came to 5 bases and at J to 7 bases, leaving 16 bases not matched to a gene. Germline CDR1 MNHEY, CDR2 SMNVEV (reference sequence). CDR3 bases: TGTGCCAGCAGTCTAACTTACCGGACAGGCCTTTTTGGCTACACCTTC. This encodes CASSLTYRTGLFGYTF.

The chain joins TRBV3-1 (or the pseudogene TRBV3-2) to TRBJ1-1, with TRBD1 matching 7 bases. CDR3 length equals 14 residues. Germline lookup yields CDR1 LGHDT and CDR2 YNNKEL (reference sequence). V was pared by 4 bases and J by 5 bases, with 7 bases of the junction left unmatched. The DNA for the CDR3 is TGTGCCAGCAGCCGAGGCGACAGGGAGACTGAAGCTTTCTTT. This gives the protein CASSRGDRETEAFF.

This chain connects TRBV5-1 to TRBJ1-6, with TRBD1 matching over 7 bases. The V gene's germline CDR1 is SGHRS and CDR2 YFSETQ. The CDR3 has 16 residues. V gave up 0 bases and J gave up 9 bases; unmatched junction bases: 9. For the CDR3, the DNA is TGCGCCAGCAGCTTGGTTGGGGGAAAGGGGGCTTCACCCCTCCACTTT. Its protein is CASSLVGGKGASPLHF.

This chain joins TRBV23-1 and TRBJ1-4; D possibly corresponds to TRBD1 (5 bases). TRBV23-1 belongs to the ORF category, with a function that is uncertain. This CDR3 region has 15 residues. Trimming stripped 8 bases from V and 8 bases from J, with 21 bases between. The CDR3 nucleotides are TGCGCCAGCGGCCCGTCGACAGTACGGAGGGAAAAACTGTTTTTT. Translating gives CASGPSTVRREKLFF.

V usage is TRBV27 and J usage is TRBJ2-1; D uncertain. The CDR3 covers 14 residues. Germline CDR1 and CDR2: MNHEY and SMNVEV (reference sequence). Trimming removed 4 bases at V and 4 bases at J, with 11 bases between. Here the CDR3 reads CASSYESQYNEQFF. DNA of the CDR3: TGTGCCAGCAGTTACGAGTCTCAATACAATGAGCAGTTCTTC.

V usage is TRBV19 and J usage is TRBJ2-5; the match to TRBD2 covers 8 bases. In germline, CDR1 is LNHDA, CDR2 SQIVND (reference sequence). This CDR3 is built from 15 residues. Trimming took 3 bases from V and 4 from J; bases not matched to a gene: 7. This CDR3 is CASSIWAGGPETQYF. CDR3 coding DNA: TGTGCCAGTAGTATTTGGGCGGGGGGTCCAGAGACCCAGTACTTC.

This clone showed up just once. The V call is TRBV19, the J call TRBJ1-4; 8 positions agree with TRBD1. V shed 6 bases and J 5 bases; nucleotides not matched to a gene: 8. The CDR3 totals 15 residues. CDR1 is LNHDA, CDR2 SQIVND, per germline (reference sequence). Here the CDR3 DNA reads TGTGCCAGTAGCCAACCGGGACAGGCAAATGAAAAACTGTTTTTT. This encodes CASSQPGQANEKLFF.

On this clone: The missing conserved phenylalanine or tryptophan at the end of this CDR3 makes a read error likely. The CDR3 is CASGTGANSPLHL. The DNA of the CDR3 is TGCGCCAGCGGGACAGGGGCGAATTCACCCCTCCACCTT. This chain links TRBV10-2 with TRBJ1-6, with 10 bases aligning to TRBD1. Germline V gene data show CDR1 as WSHSY and CDR2 as SAAADI. The CDR3 totals 13 residues. V lost 8 bases to trimming and J lost 7 bases; unmatched junction nucleotides: 2.

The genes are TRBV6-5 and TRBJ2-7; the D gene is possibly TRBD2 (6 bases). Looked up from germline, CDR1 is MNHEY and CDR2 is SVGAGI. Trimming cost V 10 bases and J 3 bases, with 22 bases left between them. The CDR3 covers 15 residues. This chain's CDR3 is CATRLVGETIYEQYF. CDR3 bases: TGTGCCACTAGACTAGTGGGGGAAACAATCTACGAGCAGTACTTC.

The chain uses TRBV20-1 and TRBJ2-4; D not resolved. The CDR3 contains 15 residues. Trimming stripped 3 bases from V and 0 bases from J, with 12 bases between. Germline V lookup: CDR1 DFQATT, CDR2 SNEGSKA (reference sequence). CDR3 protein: CSASQGIIAKNIQYF. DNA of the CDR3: TGCAGTGCTAGTCAAGGTATTATAGCCAAAAACATTCAGTACTTC.

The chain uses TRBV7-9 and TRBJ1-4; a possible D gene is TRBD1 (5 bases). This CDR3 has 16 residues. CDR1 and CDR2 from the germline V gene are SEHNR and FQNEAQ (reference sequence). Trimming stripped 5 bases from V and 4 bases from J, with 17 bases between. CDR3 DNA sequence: TGTGCCAGCAGCCCCCAGGTGGGGGTTCTTAATGAAAAACTGTTTTTT. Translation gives CASSPQVGVLNEKLFF.

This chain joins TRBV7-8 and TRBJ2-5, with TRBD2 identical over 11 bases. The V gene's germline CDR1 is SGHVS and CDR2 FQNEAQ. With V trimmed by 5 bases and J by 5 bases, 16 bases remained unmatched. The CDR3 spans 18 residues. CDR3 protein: CASSHPTSGASGSETQYF. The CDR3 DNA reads TGTGCCAGCAGCCACCCGACTAGCGGGGCGTCCGGATCGGAGACCCAGTACTTC.

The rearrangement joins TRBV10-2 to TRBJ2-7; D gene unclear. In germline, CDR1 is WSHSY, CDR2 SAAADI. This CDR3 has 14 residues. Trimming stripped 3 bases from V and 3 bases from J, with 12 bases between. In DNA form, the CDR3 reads TGCGCCAGCAGTGACTTTCCCAACCTCTACGAGCAGTACTTC. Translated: CASSDFPNLYEQYF.

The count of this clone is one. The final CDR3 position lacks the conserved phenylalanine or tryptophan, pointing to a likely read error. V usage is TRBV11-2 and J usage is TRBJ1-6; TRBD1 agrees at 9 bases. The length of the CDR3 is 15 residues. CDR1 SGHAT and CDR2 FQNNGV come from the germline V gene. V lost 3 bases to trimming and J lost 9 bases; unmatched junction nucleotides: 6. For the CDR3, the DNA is TGTGCCAGCAGCTTGAGGGGACAGGGAGGTTCACCCCTCCACCTT. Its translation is CASSLRGQGGSPLHL.